This T cell receptor (beta chain) was obtained from a study of shared clonotypes between healthy human individuals. Trimming took 2 bases from V and 2 from J, leaving 8 bases between them. The CDR3 loop spans 15 amino acids. Germline CDR1 and CDR2: SGHNT and YYREEE (reference sequence). Measured with immunoSEQ multiplex PCR; TCRdb has only the in-frame clones, and not every one. The table lists over 950,000 clones, about 80% of them singletons. Study-wide points: It was the non-shared clonotypes that had lower generation probabilities than clonotypes shared by all four donors.

Concerning this clone itself: Its target is not known. Additional DNA sequences in this sample encode the identical CDR3.

The chain uses TRBV5-4 and TRBJ2-6, with D maybe TRBD2 (5 bases). This sequence originates from a man aged 18 to 30 in good health. Some clones in this sample may be carry-over from other donors' samples. The sequenced sample was memory CD4+ T cells from PBMCs. Described subset: CD45RA-negative fraction. CDR3: CASSLPGTGANVLTF. The CDR3 DNA is TGTGCCAGCAGCTTACCGGGGACTGGGGCCAACGTCCTGACTTTC.